This T cell receptor (beta chain) was found in a study of OX40 agonist ivuxolimab in advanced cancers. Measured with immunoSEQ multiplex PCR; TCRdb has only the in-frame clones, and not every one. Among around 80,000 clones, roughly 78% were seen once, and the ten largest hold around 5%. This CDR3 region has 15 residues. The V end lost 1 base, the J end lost 3 bases, and 13 bases lay between the germline ends. The germline V gene encodes CDR1 SGHTA and CDR2 FQGNSA. The sequencing used CD4+ or CD8+ T cells sorted from blood, collected in a trial of the OX40 agonist ivuxolimab. The clonotype originates from an adult with an advanced solid tumor such as melanoma, head and neck, liver or kidney cancer. The J gene is TRBJ2-7, the V gene TRBV7-2; D is possibly TRBD1 (5 bases). CDR3 in DNA: TGTGCCAGCAGCTTAGAAGGGCAGGGATTCTACGAGCAGTACTTC. Its translation: CASSLEGQGFYEQYF.